A single sample is the source of the 3 T cell receptor beta chains below, sequenced in a study of T cells in Graves' hyperthyroidism and ophthalmopathy. There were TCR beta CDR3 regions amplified from RNA transcripts. A set of HTBI primers served as the primers for a first-round RT-PCR of the TCR CDR3. TCRdb re-analysed the multiplex PCR reads in MiXCR, keeping a single row per CDR3 protein. The sample shows roughly 700,000 distinct CDR3 sequences, 17% of them seen only once. Source material: blood. These receptors were collected from a man aged 45 to 65 with Graves' hyperthyroidism.

This clonotype has just a few counts. CDR3 in DNA: TGCAGTGCTAGAGCTCCGAGGGCGGGAACGAACCTTAATGAAAAACTGTTTTTT. Translated, it gives CSARAPRAGTNLNEKLFF. This chain connects TRBV20-1 to TRBJ1-4; D unclear. V shed 1 base and J shed 4 bases, with 22 bases lying between them. CDR3 length: 18 residues. Germline V lookup: CDR1 DFQATT, CDR2 SNEGSKA (reference sequence).

This clonotype was counted a few times. This CDR3 reads CASSVDPQVNYGYTF. CDR3 bases: TGTGCCAGCAGCGTAGACCCCCAAGTGAACTATGGCTACACCTTC. The genes are TRBV9 and TRBJ1-2; D unclear. There are 15 residues in the CDR3. Trimming pared 0 bases from V and 2 bases from J, leaving 11 bases between. Germline values: CDR1 SGDLS, CDR2 YYNGEE.

V is TRBV7-3 and J is TRBJ2-2, with a weak D call TRBD2 (6 bases). The CDR3 is 17 residues long. With 0 bases removed from V and 9 bases from J, the gap between germline ends came to 20 bases. Germline V gene lookup returns CDR1 SGHTA and CDR2 FQGTGA. CDR3 protein: CASSLTRSGTASRELFF. CDR3 coding DNA: TGTGCCAGCAGCTTAACGAGAAGTGGGACTGCCTCCCGGGAGCTGTTTTTT.